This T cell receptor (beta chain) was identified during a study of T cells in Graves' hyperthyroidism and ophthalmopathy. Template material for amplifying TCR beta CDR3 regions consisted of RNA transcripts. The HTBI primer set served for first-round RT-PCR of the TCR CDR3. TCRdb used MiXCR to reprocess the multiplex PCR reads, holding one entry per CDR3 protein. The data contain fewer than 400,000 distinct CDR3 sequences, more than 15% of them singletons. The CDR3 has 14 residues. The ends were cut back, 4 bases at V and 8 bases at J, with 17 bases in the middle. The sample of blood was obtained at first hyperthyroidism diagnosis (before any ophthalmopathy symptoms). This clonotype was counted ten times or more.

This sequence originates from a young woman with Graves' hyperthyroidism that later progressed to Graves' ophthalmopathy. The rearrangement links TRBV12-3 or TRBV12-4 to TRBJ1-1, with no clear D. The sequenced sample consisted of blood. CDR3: CASSSSPMEQEAFF. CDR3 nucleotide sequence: TGTGCCAGCAGTTCCAGTCCGATGGAGCAAGAAGCTTTCTTT.